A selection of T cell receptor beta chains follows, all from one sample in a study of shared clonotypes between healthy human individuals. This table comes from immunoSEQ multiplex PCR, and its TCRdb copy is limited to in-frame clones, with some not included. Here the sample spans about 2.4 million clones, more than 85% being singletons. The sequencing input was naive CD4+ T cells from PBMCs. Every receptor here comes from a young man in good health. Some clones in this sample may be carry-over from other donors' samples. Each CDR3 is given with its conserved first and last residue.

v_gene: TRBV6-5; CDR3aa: CASSRQSTDTQYF
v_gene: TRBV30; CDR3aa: CAWSPGTGGVTGELFF
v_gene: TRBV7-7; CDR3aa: CASSPGRPTYNEQFF
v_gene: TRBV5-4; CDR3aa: CASSPTSNSYNEQFF
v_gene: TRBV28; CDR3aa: CASSFVQGARSGANVLTF
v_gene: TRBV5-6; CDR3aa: CASSLIRGKADTQYF
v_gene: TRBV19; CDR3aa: CASSIGTSLNIQYF
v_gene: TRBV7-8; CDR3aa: CASSRGALGNEQFF
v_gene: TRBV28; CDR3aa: CASSSFDEQYF
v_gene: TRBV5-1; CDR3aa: CASSGLAGSYNEQFF
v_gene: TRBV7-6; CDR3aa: CASSLEVRGREQYF
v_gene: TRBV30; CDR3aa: CAWSSGRATDTQYF
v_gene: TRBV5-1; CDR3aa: CASSLGAGLQETQYF